This TCR beta chain was documented in a study of blood T cell repertoires in COVID-19. About the study: Researchers got acute and convalescent COVID-19 samples from the United States, Italy and Spain.

Losses at the gene ends were 7 bases for V and 0 bases for J; bases not matched to a gene: 5. Germline V gene lookup returns CDR1 SQVTM and CDR2 ANQGSEA. The CDR3 has 13 residues. Repertoires were generated with immunoSEQ multiplex PCR, while TCRdb's copy carries only in-frame clones and drops some. The sample has under 200,000 clones, around 90% seen once. The chain joins TRBV29-1 to TRBJ1-1, with TRBD1 matching over 7 bases. The origin of this receptor is a man aged 40-50 years with active or convalescent COVID-19. Material: peripheral blood. DNA for the CDR3: TGCAGCGCCCACAGGGGACTGAACACTGAAGCTTTCTTT. Amino acid sequence: CSAHRGLNTEAFF.